This TCR beta chain was sequenced for a study of blood T cell repertoires in COVID-19. Study as a whole: PBMCs, B-cell-depleted T cells, or T cells provided the cDNA or gDNA that made up the material.

The germline V gene encodes CDR1 MNHEY and CDR2 SVGAGI. This CDR3 contains 15 residues. Germline trimming cut 4 bases from V and 7 bases from J; bases unmatched to any gene: 9. Original processing methods: Estimates of nucleated cell counts were drawn from the amplification of reference gene primers. The table came from immunoSEQ multiplex PCR; TCRdb's copy has only in-frame clones and leaves some out. That table furnishes V, J and clone size, whereas the DNA furnished D and trimming. The sample carries approximately 28,000 clones, about 90% recorded once. The specimen was peripheral blood. The V call is TRBV6-5, the J call TRBJ1-3; TRBD1 agrees at 8 bases. This TCR came from a human donor in a cohort sampled during active COVID-19. The CDR3: CASSSTPGGRNTIYF. CDR3 coding DNA: TGTGCCAGCAGTTCCACCCCAGGGGGCCGTAACACCATATATTTT.